The rows below give T cell receptor beta chains drawn from one sample of a study of shared clonotypes between healthy human individuals. Sequencing used immunoSEQ multiplex PCR; TCRdb keeps in-frame clones, though not all of them. The table has about 2.2 million clones, about 93% seen once. Sequencing used naive CD8+ T cells from PBMCs. The receptors shown here come from a man aged 18 to 30 in good health. Some clones in this sample may be carry-over from other donors' samples. The CDR3 runs from the conserved cysteine through the conserved F or W. Each record gives: CDR3 DNA, CDR3 protein, J gene, V gene, D gene, CDR3 length, clone size. The D gene is left open where the match is weak. Part of the rows lack a size; the others show once, few, many or a class for expanded clones.

CDR3nt: TGTGCCAGCAGCTTAGGGCTACAGGTTGAAGCTTTCTTT
CDR3aa: CASSLGLQVEAFF
j_gene: TRBJ1-1
v_gene: TRBV11-2
d_gene: NA
len: 13
abundance: NA

CDR3nt: TGTGCCAGCAGCCCCACAGCGGGAGCTTTGCTCTACGAGCAGTACTTC
CDR3aa: CASSPTAGALLYEQYF
j_gene: TRBJ2-7
v_gene: TRBV9
d_gene: TRBD2
len: 16
abundance: NA

CDR3nt: TGTGCCAGCAGCTTAGGAACAGCCCCTTCTTTCTTT
CDR3aa: CASSLGTAPSFF
j_gene: TRBJ1-1
v_gene: TRBV7-3
d_gene: NA
len: 12
abundance: NA

CDR3nt: TGCGCCAGCAGCGAGTTGACAGGGGTGAACACTGAAGCTTTCTTT
CDR3aa: CASSELTGVNTEAFF
j_gene: TRBJ1-1
v_gene: TRBV5-1
d_gene: TRBD1
len: 15
abundance: once

CDR3nt: TGTGCCAGCAGCCCAACCGGCACAGGTCAAGAGACCCAGTACTTC
CDR3aa: CASSPTGTGQETQYF
j_gene: TRBJ2-5
v_gene: TRBV9
d_gene: NA
len: 15
abundance: NA

CDR3nt: TGTGCCAGTAGTACCCTTGGACAGGGCTGGCTCAATGAGCAGTTCTTC
CDR3aa: CASSTLGQGWLNEQFF
j_gene: TRBJ2-1
v_gene: TRBV19
d_gene: TRBD1
len: 16
abundance: NA

CDR3nt: TGTGCCAGCAGTTACAGGGTAGGGAGCAATCAGCCCCAGCATTTT
CDR3aa: CASSYRVGSNQPQHF
j_gene: TRBJ1-5
v_gene: TRBV6-5
d_gene: NA
len: 15
abundance: NA

CDR3nt: TGCGCCAGCGGCGGGACAGGGGTTGGTGGAGAGACCCAGTACTTC
CDR3aa: CASGGTGVGGETQYF
j_gene: TRBJ2-5
v_gene: TRBV5-1
d_gene: TRBD1
len: 15
abundance: NA

CDR3nt: TGTGCCAGCAGTTACACCGGGGGGCAAGAGACCCAGTACTTC
CDR3aa: CASSYTGGQETQYF
j_gene: TRBJ2-5
v_gene: TRBV6-5
d_gene: TRBD2
len: 14
abundance: NA

CDR3nt: TGCGCCAGCAGCTTTAGGCCCCTCTTC
CDR3aa: CASSFRPLF
j_gene: TRBJ1-2
v_gene: TRBV5-1
d_gene: NA
len: 9
abundance: NA

CDR3nt: TGTGCCAGCAGTTTAGGGCTAGCGGGAGGGACCCCGGGGGTAGAGACCCAGTACTTC
CDR3aa: CASSLGLAGGTPGVETQYF
j_gene: TRBJ2-5
v_gene: TRBV28
d_gene: TRBD2
len: 19
abundance: once

CDR3nt: TGTGCCAGTAGTATTATGGGCAGCCTTTACGCAACTAATGAAAAACTGTTTTTT
CDR3aa: CASSIMGSLYATNEKLFF
j_gene: TRBJ1-4
v_gene: TRBV19
d_gene: NA
len: 18
abundance: NA

CDR3nt: TGTGCCAGCACCTGGTGGGTGGGTCAGAAGACCCAGTACTTC
CDR3aa: CASTWWVGQKTQYF
j_gene: TRBJ2-5
v_gene: TRBV27
d_gene: NA
len: 14
abundance: once

CDR3nt: TGTGCCAGCAGCTTCCAATTCTTCGGGGCGAGTGAAAAACTGTTTTTT
CDR3aa: CASSFQFFGASEKLFF
j_gene: TRBJ1-4
v_gene: TRBV5-8
d_gene: NA
len: 16
abundance: NA

CDR3nt: TGTGCCAGTAGACAAATAGGAACGGCCGGGGTCGATGAGCAGTTCTTC
CDR3aa: CASRQIGTAGVDEQFF
j_gene: TRBJ2-1
v_gene: TRBV19
d_gene: NA
len: 16
abundance: NA

CDR3nt: TGTGCCAGCAGTTTATCTTTCGCGGGAGGGCCCGACGAGCAGTACTTC
CDR3aa: CASSLSFAGGPDEQYF
j_gene: TRBJ2-7
v_gene: TRBV27
d_gene: TRBD2
len: 16
abundance: NA

CDR3nt: TGTGCCAGCAGCCCCCGGGGACAGGGAAACTACGAGCAGTACTTC
CDR3aa: CASSPRGQGNYEQYF
j_gene: TRBJ2-7
v_gene: TRBV13
d_gene: TRBD1
len: 15
abundance: NA

CDR3nt: TGTGCCAGCAGCTTACCACCGGGGGCTGAGACCCAGTACTTC
CDR3aa: CASSLPPGAETQYF
j_gene: TRBJ2-5
v_gene: TRBV7-9
d_gene: NA
len: 14
abundance: NA

CDR3nt: TGTGCCAGCGGGATGGCCGACGTAACCTACGAGCAGTACTTC
CDR3aa: CASGMADVTYEQYF
j_gene: TRBJ2-7
v_gene: TRBV27
d_gene: NA
len: 14
abundance: NA

CDR3nt: TGTGCCAGCAGGTCTAGCGGGGAGCTGTTTTTT
CDR3aa: CASRSSGELFF
j_gene: TRBJ2-2
v_gene: TRBV6-6
d_gene: NA
len: 11
abundance: NA

CDR3nt: TGTGCCAGCAGATACCCCTCGGGGGAAGGTGCCTACGAGCAGTACTTC
CDR3aa: CASRYPSGEGAYEQYF
j_gene: TRBJ2-7
v_gene: TRBV28
d_gene: NA
len: 16
abundance: NA

CDR3nt: TGCGCCAGCAGCCAAGGAGTGGCTAGCGGGAGGGGAGAGACCCAGTACTTC
CDR3aa: CASSQGVASGRGETQYF
j_gene: TRBJ2-5
v_gene: TRBV4-3
d_gene: TRBD2
len: 17
abundance: NA

CDR3nt: TGTGCCAGCAGCTTAGGCCTAGCGGGAGGTGGTACGCAGTATTTT
CDR3aa: CASSLGLAGGGTQYF
j_gene: TRBJ2-3
v_gene: TRBV13
d_gene: TRBD2
len: 15
abundance: NA

CDR3nt: TGTGCCAGCCCAACTCCCGGGGAGCTGTTTTTT
CDR3aa: CASPTPGELFF
j_gene: TRBJ2-2
v_gene: TRBV7-9
d_gene: NA
len: 11
abundance: NA

CDR3nt: TGTGCCAGCGGGGGGGGGACAGGGGTACACAATGAGCAGTTCTTC
CDR3aa: CASGGGTGVHNEQFF
j_gene: TRBJ2-1
v_gene: TRBV6-6
d_gene: TRBD1
len: 15
abundance: NA

CDR3nt: TGTGCCAGCAGCATACCAATGGTGGGTTTAGCTGAAGCTTTCTTT
CDR3aa: CASSIPMVGLAEAFF
j_gene: TRBJ1-1
v_gene: TRBV28
d_gene: NA
len: 15
abundance: NA

CDR3nt: TGTGCCAGCGGAGGGACAGGGAACAATGAGCAGTTCTTC
CDR3aa: CASGGTGNNEQFF
j_gene: TRBJ2-1
v_gene: TRBV28
d_gene: TRBD1
len: 13
abundance: NA

CDR3nt: TGCGCCAGCAGCCAATTAATCTACGAGCAGTACTTC
CDR3aa: CASSQLIYEQYF
j_gene: TRBJ2-7
v_gene: TRBV4-3
d_gene: NA
len: 12
abundance: NA

CDR3nt: TGTGCCAGCAGCCCGGACAGATACACTGAAGCTTTCTTT
CDR3aa: CASSPDRYTEAFF
j_gene: TRBJ1-1
v_gene: TRBV6-5
d_gene: NA
len: 13
abundance: NA

CDR3nt: TGTGCCAGCAGCCTCTTAGCGGGAGGCAGCGCCGGGGAGCTGTTTTTT
CDR3aa: CASSLLAGGSAGELFF
j_gene: TRBJ2-2
v_gene: TRBV28
d_gene: TRBD2
len: 16
abundance: NA

CDR3nt: TGTGCCAGCAGCCCCCGGACAGGGGGCCGAGAGACCCAGTACTTC
CDR3aa: CASSPRTGGRETQYF
j_gene: TRBJ2-5
v_gene: TRBV11-2
d_gene: TRBD1
len: 15
abundance: NA

CDR3nt: TGCGCCAGCAGCCAAGTCTTCACTAGCGTGGGTTACGAGCAGTACTTC
CDR3aa: CASSQVFTSVGYEQYF
j_gene: TRBJ2-7
v_gene: TRBV4-1
d_gene: TRBD2
len: 16
abundance: NA

CDR3nt: TGCGCCAGCAGAGGGTCTTCGGACCTTCGGATCTTC
CDR3aa: CASRGSSDLRIF
j_gene: TRBJ2-1
v_gene: TRBV10-2
d_gene: NA
len: 12
abundance: NA

CDR3nt: TGTGCCAGTAGTGAGGGGGCCCCCTACAATGAGCAGTTCTTC
CDR3aa: CASSEGAPYNEQFF
j_gene: TRBJ2-1
v_gene: TRBV19
d_gene: TRBD1
len: 14
abundance: NA

CDR3nt: TGTGCCAGCAGTCACAACGGCCTGCAAGCCTCCTACGAGCAGTACTTC
CDR3aa: CASSHNGLQASYEQYF
j_gene: TRBJ2-7
v_gene: TRBV27
d_gene: NA
len: 16
abundance: NA

CDR3nt: TGTGCCAGCAGCCTAGGCGCGGGGCGAGAGACCCAGTACTTC
CDR3aa: CASSLGAGRETQYF
j_gene: TRBJ2-5
v_gene: TRBV7-7
d_gene: NA
len: 14
abundance: NA

CDR3nt: TGTGCCAGCAGCTTTTATGGGACGGAAGAGACCCAGTACTTC
CDR3aa: CASSFYGTEETQYF
j_gene: TRBJ2-5
v_gene: TRBV11-2
d_gene: NA
len: 14
abundance: NA

CDR3nt: TGTGCCAGCAGCTACTTCCCCGGGCAGGGAAGCTCCTACAATGAGCAGTTCTTC
CDR3aa: CASSYFPGQGSSYNEQFF
j_gene: TRBJ2-1
v_gene: TRBV7-9
d_gene: NA
len: 18
abundance: NA

CDR3nt: TGTGCCAGCAGTACAGGGGACAACCCCATTCAAGAGACCCAGTACTTC
CDR3aa: CASSTGDNPIQETQYF
j_gene: TRBJ2-5
v_gene: TRBV28
d_gene: TRBD1
len: 16
abundance: NA

CDR3nt: TGTGCCAGCAGCTTAACACGGACAGGTATGAACACTGAAGCTTTCTTT
CDR3aa: CASSLTRTGMNTEAFF
j_gene: TRBJ1-1
v_gene: TRBV7-8
d_gene: TRBD1
len: 16
abundance: NA

CDR3nt: TGCGCCAGCAGCCAAGAAAGGGGGACTAACTATGGCTACACCTTC
CDR3aa: CASSQERGTNYGYTF
j_gene: TRBJ1-2
v_gene: TRBV4-3
d_gene: NA
len: 15
abundance: NA

CDR3nt: TGTGCCAGCAGCGCCGGACAGACGCCGTTTCGCTCCTACGAGCAGTACTTC
CDR3aa: CASSAGQTPFRSYEQYF
j_gene: TRBJ2-7
v_gene: TRBV7-9
d_gene: NA
len: 17
abundance: NA

CDR3nt: TGTGCCAGCAGCCCAGACAGTGTCACCTACGAGCAGTACTTC
CDR3aa: CASSPDSVTYEQYF
j_gene: TRBJ2-7
v_gene: TRBV7-9
d_gene: NA
len: 14
abundance: NA

CDR3nt: TGTGCCAGTAGTCCCATGACAGGGGCGGACACTGAAGCTTTCTTT
CDR3aa: CASSPMTGADTEAFF
j_gene: TRBJ1-1
v_gene: TRBV19
d_gene: TRBD1
len: 15
abundance: NA

CDR3nt: TGTGCCAGCACCCCTGGTCCGACGTCAGCCTACGAGCAGTACTTC
CDR3aa: CASTPGPTSAYEQYF
j_gene: TRBJ2-7
v_gene: TRBV6-5
d_gene: NA
len: 15
abundance: NA

CDR3nt: TGTGCCAGCAATAGGGGTTCCTACGAGCAGTACTTC
CDR3aa: CASNRGSYEQYF
j_gene: TRBJ2-7
v_gene: TRBV2
d_gene: NA
len: 12
abundance: NA

CDR3nt: TGTGCCAGTGGGGACAGGGGGGCTTTCTTT
CDR3aa: CASGDRGAFF
j_gene: TRBJ1-1
v_gene: TRBV2
d_gene: TRBD1
len: 10
abundance: NA

CDR3nt: TGTGCCAGCAGTCCCTCCCTAGACAATGAGCAGTTCTTC
CDR3aa: CASSPSLDNEQFF
j_gene: TRBJ2-1
v_gene: TRBV27
d_gene: NA
len: 13
abundance: NA

CDR3nt: TGCGCCAGCAGCCAAGGAGGGATCGAAGAGACCCAGTACTTC
CDR3aa: CASSQGGIEETQYF
j_gene: TRBJ2-5
v_gene: TRBV4-1
d_gene: NA
len: 14
abundance: NA

CDR3nt: TGTGCCAGCAGCGTAGCGGTACTGACTGAAGCTTTCTTT
CDR3aa: CASSVAVLTEAFF
j_gene: TRBJ1-1
v_gene: TRBV9
d_gene: NA
len: 13
abundance: once

CDR3nt: TGTGCCAGCAGTCCAATAGCGGGAAGGATCTACGAGCAGTACTTC
CDR3aa: CASSPIAGRIYEQYF
j_gene: TRBJ2-7
v_gene: TRBV27
d_gene: TRBD2
len: 15
abundance: NA

CDR3nt: TGTGCCACCAGCAGACCCACGATTGGCGGGAAAAACACTGAAGCTTTCTTT
CDR3aa: CATSRPTIGGKNTEAFF
j_gene: TRBJ1-1
v_gene: TRBV15
d_gene: NA
len: 17
abundance: NA

CDR3nt: TGTGCCAGCTCGAATCCGGGGGACTCCTACAATGAGCAGTTCTTC
CDR3aa: CASSNPGDSYNEQFF
j_gene: TRBJ2-1
v_gene: TRBV28
d_gene: NA
len: 15
abundance: NA

CDR3nt: TGTGCCAGCAGTTTTGAGCCATTCTATGGCTACACCTTC
CDR3aa: CASSFEPFYGYTF
j_gene: TRBJ1-2
v_gene: TRBV27
d_gene: NA
len: 13
abundance: NA

CDR3nt: TGTGCCAGCAGCCCGGGACAGGGCTATGAGCAGTTCTTC
CDR3aa: CASSPGQGYEQFF
j_gene: TRBJ2-1
v_gene: TRBV9
d_gene: TRBD1
len: 13
abundance: NA

CDR3nt: TGTGCCAGCAGCGCCTGGGGGGATCGCGAGCAGTACTTC
CDR3aa: CASSAWGDREQYF
j_gene: TRBJ2-7
v_gene: TRBV5-4
d_gene: NA
len: 13
abundance: NA

CDR3nt: TGTGCCTGGAGACTCAGGGTGGGTAATGAAAAACTGTTTTTT
CDR3aa: CAWRLRVGNEKLFF
j_gene: TRBJ1-4
v_gene: TRBV30
d_gene: NA
len: 14
abundance: NA

CDR3nt: TGTGCCAGCAGCGTAGGGGGGGACACCCAAGAGACCCAGTACTTC
CDR3aa: CASSVGGDTQETQYF
j_gene: TRBJ2-5
v_gene: TRBV9
d_gene: NA
len: 15
abundance: NA

CDR3nt: TGTGCCAGCAGCGTCGAGAGCAATGAGCAGTTCTTC
CDR3aa: CASSVESNEQFF
j_gene: TRBJ2-1
v_gene: TRBV9
d_gene: NA
len: 12
abundance: NA